This T cell receptor (beta chain) was observed in a study of PD-1 blockade in classical Hodgkin lymphoma. General observations from the study: The causes of the repertoire differences, possibly disease activity or prior therapy, remain undefined. CD4+ TCR diversity climbed significantly by C4D1, unlike CD8+ TCR diversity.

Some clones are missing from TCRdb's copy, which holds only in-frame ones; the method was immunoSEQ multiplex PCR. The sample holds about 64,000 clones; about 90% are singletons and the top ten take approximately 10%. To note about this clone: The target antigen is unknown.

The CDR3 sequence is 13 residues long. The V gene lost 5 bases and the J gene lost 3 bases, with 10 bases spanning the gap. Germline V gene data show CDR1 as SGHRS and CDR2 as YFSETQ. Time point reported: cycle 4 day 1 (C4D1), after about 6 weeks of nivolumab. Following autologous stem cell transplantation, relapse occurred in every patient, and exposure to brentuximab vedotin varied. This chain joins TRBV5-1 and TRBJ2-3; D not resolved. The source material was peripheral blood mononuclear cells (PBMCs), sampled before the fourth cycle of nivolumab. The TCR was taken from a human donor with classical Hodgkin lymphoma. This CDR3 reads CASSSLGTDTQYF. The CDR3 DNA reads as TGCGCCAGCAGTTCTCTCGGGACAGATACGCAGTATTTT. Together with reference TRBV5-1 and TRBJ2-3, the CDR3 gives the full variable domain: KAGVTQTPRYLIKTRGQQVTLSCSPISGHRSVSWYQQTPGQGLQFLFEYFSETQRNKGNFPGRFSGRQFSNSRSEMNVSTLELGDSALYLCASSSLGTDTQYFGPGTRLTVL.